The clone carrying this T cell receptor beta chain appeared a few times. Its antigen is currently unknown. Sequencing runs each yielded over 180 million TCR-beta sequences from 15-18 subjects. TCRdb processed the 5' RACE reads anew with MiXCR; each CDR3 protein has one entry. Of some 25,000 distinct CDR3 sequences in the sample, roughly 6.3% were seen once. The entry originates in a study of neurological immune-mediated disorders. Whole-study findings and limits: Healthy controls had more TCR clonal expansion than multiple sclerosis, which showed the least, whereas HTLV-1-associated myelopathy showed the most.

The study built unsorted libraries from 2 million PBMCs kept at -80 C. CDR1 SGHAT and CDR2 FQNNGV come from the germline V gene. With 4 bases removed from V and 5 bases from J, the gap between germline ends came to 6 bases. CDR3 size: 11 residues. This chain links TRBV11-2 with TRBJ2-7; D is ambiguous. Input material: PBMCs. This receptor was identified in a woman aged 40 to 55 in good health. Here the CDR3 reads CASSSGHEQYF. The CDR3 nucleotides are TGTGCCAGCAGCTCCGGACACGAGCAGTACTTC.